The 25 T cell receptor beta chains reported below all come from one sample, sequenced in a study of regulatory T cells in long-lasting Graves disease. Sequencing libraries for TCR beta were prepared with iRepertoire HTBI primers and Arm-PCR of CDR3 regions. Using its own MiXCR run on the multiplex PCR reads, TCRdb lists one record per CDR3 protein. The sample consists of 400,000 to 450,000 distinct CDR3 sequences, 16% of them appearing once. Sample time point: newly diagnosed GD, antithyroid drugs for less than 3 months. With RNA extracted from PBMCs as input, the TCR library was made. The same specimen was also included in a second study, on T cells in Graves' hyperthyroidism and ophthalmopathy.

The sample was peripheral blood mononuclear cells (PBMCs), taken at new diagnosis, from a patient treated with antithyroid drugs. The receptors were sampled from a woman aged 25 to 39 with Graves disease.

Ten or more counts support this clonotype. The genes are TRBV7-2 and TRBJ2-5; D is perhaps TRBD1 (6 bases). The DNA end favors TRBJ2-1, so the J call may be wrong. The CDR3 runs 14 residues. Germline V lookup: CDR1 SGHTA, CDR2 FQGNSA. CDR3 nucleotides: TGTGCCAGCAGCTTAGGTTCCAGGGGCAATGAGCAGTTCTTC. Its translation is CASSLGSRGNEQFF.

There are many counts of this clonotype. The chain recombines TRBV4-1 with TRBJ1-2; D call uncertain. The germline gives CDR1 MGHRA, CDR2 YSYEKL. V dropped 3 bases and J dropped 0 bases, with 5 bases sitting between them. The CDR3 runs to 13 residues. The CDR3 DNA reads TGCGCCAGCAGCCAGGACCCTAACTATGGCTACACCTTC. This encodes CASSQDPNYGYTF.

This clonotype was seen many times. The rearrangement links TRBV12-3 or TRBV12-4 to TRBJ2-5; 8 bases match TRBD1. Trimming took 4 bases from V and 1 from J; bases not matched to a gene: 5. This CDR3 comprises 15 residues. This CDR3 reads CASSSRTGPQETQYF. The CDR3 nucleotides are TGTGCCAGCAGTTCCAGGACAGGGCCCCAAGAGACCCAGTACTTC.

In this sample, this clonotype turned up many times. The chain employs TRBV20-1 and TRBJ2-2; D not certain. The CDR3 length is 13 residues. Looked up from germline, CDR1 is DFQATT and CDR2 is SNEGSKA (reference sequence). V was clipped by 3 bases and J by 2 bases, with 7 bases between them. CDR3 protein: CSASLGNTGELFF. The CDR3 coding sequence is TGCAGTGCTAGCCTTGGCAACACCGGGGAGCTGTTTTTT.

This clonotype occurred a few times. The J gene is TRBJ2-7, the V gene TRBV7-9; 12 bases line up with TRBD1. The CDR3 spans 18 residues. J gave up 1 base and V 4 bases, and 11 bases lay outside the gene matches. Germline loops: CDR1 SEHNR, CDR2 FQNEAQ (reference sequence). CDR3 DNA: TGTGCCAGCAGCTCCCGGGACAGGGGGCGACCGATATCCTACGAGCAGTACTTC. Translation gives CASSSRDRGRPISYEQYF.

The chain is built from TRBV7-2 and TRBJ1-5; the D gene is possibly TRBD1 (5 bases). The CDR3 is 17 amino acids. CDR1 and CDR2 from the germline V gene are SGHTA and FQGNSA. Trimming stripped 1 base from V and 6 bases from J, with 19 bases between. CDR3 protein: CASSLGPGRAWSQPQHF. CDR3 DNA sequence: TGTGCCAGCAGCTTAGGGCCAGGGCGGGCCTGGAGTCAGCCCCAGCATTTT.

Of note for this clonotype: Possible read error: a much larger clone is one base away. The chain carries TRBV30 and TRBJ2-1; D unresolved. Germline lookup yields CDR1 GTSNPN and CDR2 SVGIG (reference sequence). The CDR3 contains 13 residues. The DNA of the CDR3 is TGTGCCTGGACTGGTGACTCCTACAATGACCAGTTCTTC. Its protein product is CAWTGDSYNDQFF.

This clonotype was detected many times. CDR3 DNA sequence: TGTGCCAGCAGTTACTCGTGGAACTCTGGGGCCAACGTCCTGACTTTC. It encodes CASSYSWNSGANVLTF. The chain employs TRBV6-5 and TRBJ2-6; D unclear. This CDR3 has 16 amino acids. Germline V gene sequence: CDR1 MNHEY, CDR2 SVGAGI. V was shortened by 0 bases and J by 0 bases, with 6 bases between the two germline ends.

This clonotype was observed at least ten times. V and J are TRBV20-1 and TRBJ2-7; TRBD2 matches at 7 bases. The CDR3 has 15 residues. CDR1 is DFQATT, CDR2 SNEGSKA, per germline (reference sequence). V was clipped by 0 bases and J by 5 bases; unmatched bases: 10. CDR3 coding DNA: TGCAGTGCTAGAGACCCTAGGACTAGTCTGAACGAGCAGTACTTC. Protein product: CSARDPRTSLNEQYF.

This clonotype was found many times. The chain is built from TRBV5-1 and TRBJ2-2, with D hard to call. CDR3 size: 14 residues. Looked up from germline, CDR1 is SGHRS and CDR2 is YFSETQ. V lost 0 bases and J lost 4, with 7 bases in between. The CDR3 reads CASSLVASTGELFF. The CDR3 bases are TGCGCCAGCAGCTTGGTGGCTAGCACCGGGGAGCTGTTTTTT.

V and J are TRBV19 and TRBJ1-4; the D gene is possibly TRBD1 (5 bases). Germline CDR1 is LNHDA and CDR2 is SQIVND (reference sequence). This CDR3 comprises 15 residues. V lost 3 bases and J lost 7, with 15 bases in between. Here the CDR3 DNA reads TGTGCCAGTAGTATCGGTATCGGGGCATTTGAAAAACTGTTTTTT. Translated: CASSIGIGAFEKLFF.

As concerns this clonotype: This sequence may be a read error, since a much larger clone differs from it by one base. The V gene is TRBV15, the J gene TRBJ2-5, with a weak D call TRBD2 (6 bases). The V gene's germline CDR1 is LNHNV and CDR2 YYDKDF (reference sequence). This CDR3 is 14 amino acids long. CDR3 region: CATSGRGNQETRYF. The CDR3, as DNA: TGTGCCACCAGCGGCCGGGGGAACCAAGAGACCCGGTACTTC.

Many counts were recorded for this clonotype. The chain employs TRBV14 and TRBJ2-3; the match to TRBD2 covers 8 bases. Germline lookup yields CDR1 SGHDN and CDR2 FVKESK. J gave up 5 bases and V 4 bases, and 5 bases lay outside the gene matches. The CDR3 extends over 14 amino acids. The CDR3 sequence is CASSLAGGQDTQYF. DNA for the CDR3: TGTGCCAGCAGCCTTGCGGGAGGTCAAGATACGCAGTATTTT.

Note on this clonotype: A far larger clone is only one base removed, so a read error is likely. This sequence joins TRBV7-2 and TRBJ2-7; 9 nucleotides agree with TRBD1. Germline V gene lookup returns CDR1 SGHTA and CDR2 FQGNSA. This CDR3 has 15 residues. The CDR3 protein is CASRTPGQGTYERYF. The DNA for the CDR3 is TGTGCCAGCAGAACCCCGGGACAGGGCACCTACGAGCGGTACTTC.

Ten or more counts support this clonotype. The J gene is TRBJ2-1, the V gene TRBV2, with TRBD2 as a possible D gene (5 bases). V lost 6 bases and J 7 bases, leaving 10 bases between the germline ends. The CDR3 extends over 12 amino acids. Germline V lookup: CDR1 SNHLY, CDR2 FYNNEI. The CDR3 region has the DNA TGTGCCAGCAGGAGGGCCGAAAATGAGCAGTTCTTC. Its translation: CASRRAENEQFF. Full variable domain (remainder filled in from reference TRBV2 and TRBJ2-1): EPEVTQTPSHQVTQMGQEVILRCVPISNHLYFYWYRQILGQKVEFLVSFYNNEISEKSEIFDDQFSVERPDGSNFTLKIRSTKLEDSAMYFCASRRAENEQFFGPGTRLTVL.

This clonotype was seen many times. V gene TRBV6-1 combines with J gene TRBJ2-3; the D is unclear. The CDR3 spans 17 residues. Per germline, CDR1 MNHNS and CDR2 SASEGT. With 6 bases removed from V and 0 bases from J, the gap between germline ends came to 19 bases. The CDR3 DNA reads TGTGCCAGCAGACGAGGAATTACGGCGGCTAGCACAGATACGCAGTATTTT. Its translation is CASRRGITAASTDTQYF.

V and J are TRBV4-3 and TRBJ2-1; D may be TRBD1 or TRBD2 (5 bases each). Germline-derived CDR1 and CDR2 are LGHNA and YSLEER. The V end was cut by 3 bases, the J end by 10 bases, with 10 bases between. The CDR3 runs to 12 residues. This CDR3 reads CASSQGVQEQFF. CDR3 nucleotide sequence: TGCGCCAGCAGCCAGGGGGTCCAAGAGCAGTTCTTC.

This clonotype came up many times. The chain recombines TRBV7-8 with TRBJ2-7; D is perhaps TRBD1 (6 bases). Germline loops: CDR1 SGHVS, CDR2 FQNEAQ. V lost 0 bases to trimming and J lost 7 bases, with 13 bases between them. This CDR3 has 14 residues. CDR3 region: CASSLAGPQGEQYF. CDR3 in DNA: TGTGCCAGCAGCTTAGCGGGACCCCAGGGGGAGCAGTACTTC.

The sample holds a few counts of this clonotype. CDR3 sequence: CASSLSWGQGAREQYF. CDR3 DNA sequence: TGCGCCAGCAGCTTGAGTTGGGGACAGGGGGCTAGGGAGCAGTACTTC. V gene TRBV10-2 combines with J gene TRBJ2-7; 12 nucleotides agree with TRBD1. The germline V gene encodes CDR1 WSHSY and CDR2 SAAADI. The V gene end was trimmed by 6 bases and the J gene end by 7 bases; junction bases not matched to a gene: 13. There are 16 residues in the CDR3.

This clonotype has just a few counts. This sequence may be a read error, since a much larger clone differs from it by one base. This chain uses TRBV28 with TRBJ1-5; D call uncertain. Germline V gives CDR1 MDHEN, CDR2 SYDVKM. This CDR3 contains 13 residues. The CDR3 DNA sequence: TGTGCCAGCAGTCCCGCCGACAATCAGCCCCGGCATTTT. It is translated as CASSPADNQPRHF.

This chain links TRBV11-2 with TRBJ2-1; 13 nucleotides match TRBD2. Germline V CDR1 and CDR2: SGHAT, FQNNGV. Trimming removed 3 bases from V and 0 bases from J; junction bases left unmatched: 11. The CDR3 totals 20 residues. CDR3 bases: TGTGCCAGCAGCTTGGGGACTAGCGGGATTATACGGAGCTCCTACAATGAGCAGTTCTTC. Protein product: CASSLGTSGIIRSSYNEQFF.

Worth noting for this clonotype: This may stem from a read error, because a much larger clone lies one nucleotide away. The chain is built from TRBV18 and TRBJ1-1; 7 nucleotides line up with TRBD1. Germline-derived CDR1 and CDR2 are KGHSH and LQKENI. The CDR3 consists of 17 residues. The CDR3 nucleotides read TGTCCCAGCTCACCCAGATTCCGACAGGGAAGGGACACTGAAGCTTTCTTT. Its protein is CPSSPRFRQGRDTEAFF.

This clonotype was picked up many times. The J gene is TRBJ2-7, the V gene TRBV13; 7 bases line up with TRBD1. Germline lookup yields CDR1 PRHDT and CDR2 FYEKMQ (reference sequence). The CDR3 has 15 amino acids. Trimming took 4 bases from V and 7 from J; bases not matched to a gene: 13. The CDR3 DNA reads as TGTGCCAGCAGCTCCCAAACGACAGGGACGGGAGAGCAGTACTTC. Translated: CASSSQTTGTGEQYF.

Worth noting for this clonotype: A much larger clone is a single base away; this may be a read error. CDR3 DNA: TGTGCCAGCAGTTTCAGGGCCCAGGCGGGCACCGGGGAGCTGTTTTTT. This translates into CASSFRAQAGTGELFF. This chain joins TRBV12-3 or TRBV12-4 and TRBJ2-2; D is tentatively TRBD1 or TRBD2 (5 bases each). This CDR3 region has 16 residues. V dropped 3 bases and J dropped 4 bases, with 15 bases sitting between them.

This clonotype was seen just once. A much larger clonotype is one base distant, so this may be a read error. The V gene is TRBV3-1, the J gene TRBJ2-7; D gene uncertain. From germline, CDR1 is LGHDT and CDR2 YNNKEL (reference sequence). The CDR3 is made up of 13 amino acids. The DNA for the CDR3 is TGTGCCAGCAGCCAAGATTGGTTTACAGAGCCGTACTTC. This translates into CASSQDWFTEPYF.